The rows below give T cell receptor beta chains drawn from one sample of a study of T cell responses to AZD1222 COVID-19 vaccine. TCRdb keeps only in-frame clones here, not all; method: immunoSEQ multiplex PCR. The sample lists over 100,000 clones, approximately 86% seen once, with around 2.6% in the top ten. The specimen was peripheral blood, collected 28 days after the second AZD1222 dose. The receptor set was obtained from an adult who received the AZD1222 COVID-19 vaccine. Both conserved end residues are part of each CDR3. D genes are given only for firm matches. Rows may omit the clone size; those that give it use once, few, many or a size class.

V: TRBV2; size: NA; length: 16; J: TRBJ2-1; D: TRBD2; CDR3: CASSRGTSGGYNEQFF; DNA: TGTGCCAGCAGCCGAGGGACTAGCGGGGGTTACAATGAGCAGTTCTTC
V: TRBV15; size: NA; length: 12; J: TRBJ1-5; D: NA; CDR3: CATSRPNQPQHF; DNA: TGTGCCACCAGCAGACCCAATCAGCCCCAGCATTTT
V: TRBV5-8; size: NA; length: 14; J: TRBJ1-2; D: NA; CDR3: CASSPRDTMGGYTF; DNA: TGTGCCAGCAGCCCCCGGGACACAATGGGTGGCTACACCTTC
V: TRBV19; size: NA; length: 15; J: TRBJ1-2; D: NA; CDR3: CASTNVVGANYGYTF; DNA: TGTGCCAGTACCAACGTTGTGGGAGCTAACTATGGCTACACCTTC
V: TRBV15; size: NA; length: 14; J: TRBJ1-2; D: NA; CDR3: CATSRPGTNYGYTF; DNA: TGTGCCACCAGCAGGCCGGGGACTAACTATGGCTACACCTTC
V: TRBV15; size: NA; length: 13; J: TRBJ2-1; D: NA; CDR3: CATSRDSGFEQFF; DNA: TGTGCCACCAGCAGAGATTCAGGGTTTGAGCAGTTCTTC
V: TRBV13; size: NA; length: 15; J: TRBJ2-2; D: NA; CDR3: CASTKAGLRTGELFF; DNA: TGTGCCAGCACCAAGGCTGGCCTAAGGACCGGGGAGCTGTTTTTT
V: TRBV7-8; size: NA; length: 8; J: TRBJ2-7; D: NA; CDR3: CASSPRDF; DNA: TGTGCCAGCAGCCCCAGAGACTTC
V: TRBV6-2/TRBV6-3; size: NA; length: 16; J: TRBJ1-4; D: NA; CDR3: CASSYGGTRGWRKLFF; DNA: TGTGCCAGCAGTTACGGAGGGACAAGGGGATGGCGAAAACTGTTTTTT
V: TRBV7-8; size: NA; length: 12; J: TRBJ1-6; D: NA; CDR3: CASSPYNSPLHF; DNA: TGTGCCAGCAGCCCCTATAATTCACCCCTCCACTTT
V: TRBV6-4; size: NA; length: 13; J: TRBJ2-3; D: NA; CDR3: CASSDWGPDTQYF; DNA: TGTGCCAGCAGTGATTGGGGACCAGATACGCAGTATTTT
V: TRBV2; size: NA; length: 15; J: TRBJ2-7; D: TRBD1; CDR3: CASSEVVRGLLKQYF; DNA: TGTGCCAGCAGTGAAGTTGTCAGGGGGCTGTTAAAGCAGTACTTC
V: TRBV4-3; size: NA; length: 15; J: TRBJ1-2; D: NA; CDR3: CASSHIQTTPRGYTF; DNA: TGCGCCAGCAGCCACATCCAGACTACCCCCCGGGGCTACACCTTC
V: TRBV23-1; size: NA; length: 16; J: TRBJ1-5; D: NA; CDR3: CASSHWTAYSNQPQHF; DNA: TGCGCCAGCAGTCACTGGACAGCTTATAGCAATCAGCCCCAGCATTTT
V: TRBV18; size: NA; length: 16; J: TRBJ2-5; D: TRBD2; CDR3: CASSLTSGDTQETQYF; DNA: TGTGCCAGCTCGTTAACTAGCGGGGACACCCAAGAGACCCAGTACTTC
V: TRBV3-1/TRBV3-2; size: once; length: 15; J: TRBJ2-7; D: TRBD2; CDR3: CASSQASGGSYEQYF; DNA: TGTGCCAGCAGCCAGGCTAGCGGGGGCTCCTACGAGCAGTACTTC
V: TRBV6-5; size: NA; length: 15; J: TRBJ2-3; D: TRBD1; CDR3: CASSRAQGATDTQYF; DNA: TGTGCCAGCAGTCGGGCCCAGGGGGCCACAGATACGCAGTATTTT
V: TRBV18; size: NA; length: 14; J: TRBJ1-1; D: NA; CDR3: CASSSGARGTEAFF; DNA: TGTGCCAGCTCATCGGGGGCGAGGGGCACTGAAGCTTTCTTT
V: TRBV7-2; size: NA; length: 16; J: TRBJ2-5; D: TRBD1; CDR3: CASRGTGTGTGGTQYF; DNA: TGTGCCAGCAGAGGGACCGGGACAGGGACCGGGGGGACCCAGTACTTC
V: TRBV28; size: NA; length: 16; J: TRBJ1-5; D: TRBD1; CDR3: CASSHGKQGSNQPQHF; DNA: TGTGCCAGCAGCCATGGGAAACAGGGGTCCAATCAGCCCCAGCATTTT
V: TRBV7-9; size: NA; length: 14; J: TRBJ2-7; D: NA; CDR3: CASSRTGSSYEQYF; DNA: TGTGCCAGCAGCCGTACAGGGTCAAGCTACGAGCAGTACTTC
V: TRBV29-1; size: NA; length: 12; J: TRBJ1-2; D: NA; CDR3: CSVPSTNYGYTF; DNA: TGCAGCGTTCCTTCGACTAACTATGGCTACACCTTC
V: TRBV6-5; size: NA; length: 13; J: TRBJ1-2; D: TRBD1; CDR3: CASSRQGNYGYTF; DNA: TGTGCCAGCAGCCGACAGGGCAACTATGGCTACACCTTC
V: TRBV5-1; size: NA; length: 14; J: TRBJ2-3; D: NA; CDR3: CASSLRSLADTQYF; DNA: TGCGCCAGCAGCTTGCGGTCGTTGGCAGATACGCAGTATTTT
V: TRBV28; size: NA; length: 14; J: TRBJ1-5; D: TRBD1; CDR3: CASRPTGSGQPQHF; DNA: TGTGCCAGCCGCCCGACAGGGTCGGGTCAGCCCCAGCATTTT
V: TRBV15; size: NA; length: 13; J: TRBJ2-3; D: NA; CDR3: CATRPRRTDTQYF; DNA: TGTGCCACCCGACCGAGGCGGACAGATACGCAGTATTTT
V: TRBV7-2; size: NA; length: 15; J: TRBJ2-2; D: NA; CDR3: CASSPRRGDTGELFF; DNA: TGTGCCAGCAGCCCTCGGCGAGGGGACACCGGGGAGCTGTTTTTT
V: TRBV6-2/TRBV6-3; size: few; length: 13; J: TRBJ1-2; D: NA; CDR3: CASSYSAHYGYTF; DNA: TGTGCCAGCAGTTACTCGGCCCACTATGGCTACACCTTC
V: TRBV18; size: NA; length: 15; J: TRBJ1-1; D: TRBD1; CDR3: CASSRQGTVNTEAFF; DNA: TGTGCCAGCTCACGACAAGGGACAGTGAACACTGAAGCTTTCTTT
V: TRBV6-5; size: few; length: 15; J: TRBJ2-2; D: NA; CDR3: CASRGQGATTGELFF; DNA: TGTGCCAGCAGGGGGCAGGGCGCTACCACCGGGGAGCTGTTTTTT
V: TRBV4-2; size: once; length: 13; J: TRBJ2-3; D: NA; CDR3: CASSQRLKHTQYF; DNA: TGTGCCAGCAGCCAAAGACTAAAACATACGCAGTATTTT